These 31 T cell receptor beta chains share one sample of origin, sequenced in a study of cytomegalovirus exposure and HLA in healthy donors. The PCR was carried out with 60 Vbeta primers and 13 Jbeta primers. Profiled with immunoSEQ multiplex PCR; TCRdb holds only in-frame clones, not every one. The sample includes 40,000 to 45,000 clones. The sequencing input was PBMCs. These receptors were obtained from a man aged 30 to 45 in good health and CMV-seronegative.

J is TRBJ1-2 and V is TRBV6-1; TRBD1 agrees at 7 bases. With 6 bases clipped from V and 7 bases from J, the junction kept 11 bases outside the gene matches. Germline V gene data show CDR1 as MNHNS and CDR2 as SASEGT. The CDR3 spans 14 residues. The CDR3 DNA reads TGTGCCAGCAGGACAGGGCTGGTCTATGGTGGCTACACCTTC. Translated: CASRTGLVYGGYTF.

The chain has TRBV29-1 and TRBJ2-1; TRBD2 matches 9 bases. This CDR3 has 13 amino acids. Germline CDR1 SQVTM, CDR2 ANQGSEA. The trim removed 5 bases at V and 5 bases at J, leaving 4 bases unmatched. The CDR3 loop reads CSVQRLADNEQFF. The DNA for the CDR3 is TGCAGCGTTCAGAGACTAGCGGACAATGAGCAGTTCTTC.

This CDR3 reads CASSFGGQTGGLVDTQYF. The CDR3 region has the DNA TGTGCCAGCAGCTTTGGAGGACAGACAGGGGGCTTAGTAGATACGCAGTATTTT. This chain joins TRBV7-6 and TRBJ2-3; 10 positions match TRBD1. This CDR3 contains 18 residues. The V and J ends lost 3 bases and 5 bases, in that order; junction bases with no gene match: 14. Germline V CDR1 and CDR2: SGHVS, FNYEAQ.

The genes are TRBV6-5 and TRBJ2-7, with a weak D call TRBD1 (5 bases). CDR1 is MNHEY, CDR2 SVGAGI, per germline. This CDR3 is built from 11 residues. V was cut by 8 bases and J by 1 base, with 6 bases left in between. The CDR3 DNA follows: TGTGCCAGCGGGGCGTCCTACGAGCAGTACTTC. It translates to CASGASYEQYF.

This chain joins TRBV7-2 and TRBJ2-1, with unresolved D. Germline CDR1 and CDR2: SGHTA and FQGNSA. V lost 2 bases and J 9 bases, leaving 14 bases between the germline ends. CDR3 length: 14 amino acids. The CDR3 sequence: CASSLLSQFGEQFF. In DNA form, the CDR3 reads TGTGCCAGCAGCTTATTGTCACAGTTTGGTGAGCAGTTCTTC.

The chain joins TRBV30 to TRBJ2-5; 10 bases align to TRBD2. V shed 3 bases and J 2 bases; nucleotides not matched to a gene: 6. This CDR3 comprises 15 residues. Germline V lookup: CDR1 GTSNPN, CDR2 SVGIG (reference sequence). The CDR3 DNA sequence: TGTGCCTGGAGAGGGGCTAGCGGGGGACAAGAGACCCAGTACTTC. Protein sequence: CAWRGASGGQETQYF.

The rearrangement joins TRBV6-1 to TRBJ1-1; TRBD1 matches at 8 bases. With V trimmed by 4 bases and J by 1 base, 5 bases remained unmatched. CDR3 length equals 15 residues. Germline assignment: CDR1 MNHNS and CDR2 SASEGT. CDR3 DNA sequence: TGTGCCAGCAGTGCCCTGACAGGGGCGAACACTGAAGCTTTCTTT. Translated, it gives CASSALTGANTEAFF.

This chain joins TRBV7-9 and TRBJ1-1; a possible D gene is TRBD1 (5 bases). Trimming took off 0 bases at V and 7 bases at J, with 9 bases between the two ends. The CDR3 covers 13 residues. Germline assignment: CDR1 SEHNR and CDR2 FQNEAQ (reference sequence). The DNA for the CDR3 is TGTGCCAGCAGCTTAGCGCTTACAGGTGAAGCTTTCTTT. This encodes CASSLALTGEAFF.

The rearrangement uses TRBV5-5 and TRBJ2-5; 11 bases are a match to TRBD2. Germline assignment: CDR1 SGHKS and CDR2 YYEKEE (reference sequence). V gave up 0 bases and J gave up 0 bases; unmatched junction bases: 4. CDR3 size: 17 residues. The CDR3 nucleotides are TGTGCCAGCAGCTTGGTGACTAGCGGGACTAACCAAGAGACCCAGTACTTC. It codes for CASSLVTSGTNQETQYF.

The V gene is TRBV2, the J gene TRBJ2-7; TRBD1 agrees at 8 bases. This CDR3 has 13 amino acids. Germline-derived CDR1 and CDR2 are SNHLY and FYNNEI. V shed 5 bases and J 3 bases; nucleotides not matched to a gene: 3. The CDR3 coding sequence is TGTGCCAGCAGTTTCACAGGGGGCTACGAGCAGTACTTC. Amino acids: CASSFTGGYEQYF.

This chain links TRBV1 with TRBJ2-7; the table's D call TRBD2 went unverified against the DNA. TRBV1 is deemed a pseudogene. The length of the CDR3 is 16 residues. CDR3 region: CTSSQTTVAEPYEQYF. CDR3 nucleotides: TGCACCAGCAGCCAAACGACGGTAGCGGAACCCTACGAGCAGTACTTC.

CDR3: CSVPAGVMRQSRTDTQYF. In DNA, the CDR3 is TGCAGCGTCCCGGCCGGCGTCATGCGGCAGTCCCGCACAGATACGCAGTATTTT. The chain couples TRBV29-1 to TRBJ2-3, with unresolved D. Trimming left V 6 bases short and J 1 base short, with 26 bases between. The length of the CDR3 is 18 residues. Germline V gene lookup returns CDR1 SQVTM and CDR2 ANQGSEA.

The chain is built from TRBV2 and TRBJ1-1, with 9 nucleotides matching TRBD1. The V segment lost 6 bases and the J segment 3 bases; nucleotides outside the gene matches: 5. The CDR3 consists of 14 residues. Germline V gene sequence: CDR1 SNHLY, CDR2 FYNNEI. This CDR3 reads CASSAQGADTEAFF. As DNA, the CDR3 is TGTGCCAGCAGCGCACAGGGGGCGGACACTGAAGCTTTCTTT.

The chain links TRBV19 to TRBJ2-6; D is unclear. Deletions cut 10 bases from V and 0 bases from J, with 19 bases between. This CDR3 is built from 17 residues. Germline CDR1 reads LNHDA; CDR2 reads SQIVND (reference sequence). In DNA, the CDR3 is TGTGCCACAAGACGTCGTCCAGGCAACTCTGGGGCCAACGTCCTGACTTTC. Amino acid sequence: CATRRRPGNSGANVLTF.

The chain uses TRBV4-1 and TRBJ1-5; tentatively, D is TRBD1 (5 bases). The CDR3 runs 17 residues. The germline CDR1 and CDR2 sequences are MGHRA and YSYEKL. Trimming removed 2 bases at V and 0 bases at J, with 14 bases between. CDR3 DNA: TGCGCCAGCAGCCAATTCCCGGGGGATTATAGCAATCAGCCCCAGCATTTT. The encoded protein is CASSQFPGDYSNQPQHF.

The chain carries TRBV19 and TRBJ2-3; TRBD2 matches 11 bases. Unmatched junction bases numbered 3, after V lost 5 bases and J lost 5 bases. Per germline, CDR1 LNHDA and CDR2 SQIVND (reference sequence). The CDR3 totals 14 residues. The CDR3 nucleotides are TGTGCCAGTAGTCTTGGGACTAGCGGAGATACGCAGTATTTT. Residues: CASSLGTSGDTQYF.

The chain joins TRBV5-5 to TRBJ2-5, with D perhaps TRBD1 (6 bases). Germline CDR1 is SGHKS and CDR2 is YYEKEE (reference sequence). Trimming removed 4 bases from V and 4 bases from J, with 20 bases in between. The CDR3 runs 16 residues. In nucleotides, the CDR3 is TGTGCCAGCAGCACACAGTCCAGGGGACGAGCAGAGACCCAGTACTTC. It codes for CASSTQSRGRAETQYF.

The chain has TRBV30 and TRBJ2-7; possible D gene TRBD1, 6 bases. The CDR3 contains 14 residues. In germline, CDR1 is GTSNPN, CDR2 SVGIG (reference sequence). V was cut by 3 bases and J by 2 bases, with 14 bases left in between. The CDR3 loop is CAWRPDSPAYEQYF. The CDR3 bases are TGTGCCTGGAGGCCGGACAGCCCTGCCTACGAGCAGTACTTC.

This chain joins TRBV7-2 and TRBJ1-5; D is perhaps TRBD1 (5 bases). CDR3 length: 14 amino acids. The V gene's germline CDR1 is SGHTA and CDR2 FQGNSA. Trimming removed 1 base from V and 5 bases from J, with 9 bases in between. This CDR3 is CASSLDRSDQPQHF. The CDR3 DNA reads TGTGCCAGCAGCTTAGACAGGTCGGATCAGCCCCAGCATTTT.

As concerns this clone: One junction end disagrees with the germline gene, perhaps due to a read error. Additional DNA sequences in this sample encode the identical CDR3. This chain joins TRBV4-3 and TRBJ1-6, with 7 bases that match TRBD1. The length of the CDR3 is 15 residues. Germline CDR1 reads LGHNA; CDR2 reads YSLEER. The CDR3 region is CASSQAGRGNSPLHF. The CDR3 DNA is TGCGCCAGCAGCCAAGCGGGCAGGGGGAATTCACCCCTACACTTT.

Note on this clone: The sample holds other DNA sequences that translate to the same CDR3. The J gene is TRBJ2-7, the V gene TRBV30; TRBD1 matches at 7 bases. Germline lookup yields CDR1 GTSNPN and CDR2 SVGIG (reference sequence). V was pared by 0 bases and J by 4 bases, with 3 bases of the junction left unmatched. The CDR3 consists of 13 residues. The CDR3 reads CAWSVQDRYEQYF. The CDR3 DNA reads as TGTGCCTGGAGTGTCCAGGACAGGTACGAGCAGTACTTC.

The rearrangement links TRBV2 to TRBJ2-7; TRBD2 matches 8 bases. V lost 4 bases, J lost 1 base, and 0 bases stayed unmatched. CDR1 and CDR2 (germline): SNHLY, FYNNEI. The CDR3 totals 13 residues. CDR3 loop: CASSASGSYEQYF. The CDR3 coding sequence is TGTGCCAGCAGTGCTAGCGGGTCCTACGAGCAGTACTTC.

This clone is deemed medium-sized (0.01 to 0.1%) by its frequency. This chain connects TRBV10-3 to TRBJ2-1, with D tentatively TRBD2 (5 bases). Per the germline V gene, CDR1 is ENHRY and CDR2 is SYGVKD. The V and J ends lost 4 bases and 3 bases respectively, with 7 bases between them. This CDR3 is 13 amino acids long. The CDR3 DNA sequence: TGTGCCATCAGTGGCGGAGGCTACAATGAGCAGTTCTTC. Translating gives CAISGGGYNEQFF.

This chain joins TRBV7-9 and TRBJ2-5; TRBD2 is a possible D gene (6 bases). V was shortened by 5 bases and J by 5 bases, with 12 bases between the two germline ends. CDR1 and CDR2 (germline): SEHNR, FQNEAQ (reference sequence). The CDR3 contains 13 residues. CDR3 amino acids: CASSISGRETQYF. CDR3 bases: TGTGCCAGCAGCATATCAGGGAGGGAGACCCAGTACTTC.

The V call is TRBV7-3, the J call TRBJ2-1; D is unresolved. The ends were cut back, 5 bases at V and 4 bases at J, with 15 bases in the middle. The CDR3 sequence is 15 residues long. The V gene's germline CDR1 is SGHTA and CDR2 FQGTGA. The CDR3 region is CASSSSELPYNEQFF. CDR3 DNA sequence: TGTGCCAGCAGCAGCTCGGAGCTCCCGTACAATGAGCAGTTCTTC.

V gene TRBV2 combines with J gene TRBJ2-7; D may be TRBD2 (6 bases). Trimming took 3 bases from V and 7 from J, leaving 13 bases between them. Germline CDR1 SNHLY, CDR2 FYNNEI. This CDR3 is 13 amino acids long. The CDR3 DNA is TGTGCCAGCAGTGACCTGGGGGGTGGTGAGCAGTACTTC. It specifies CASSDLGGGEQYF.

J is TRBJ1-1 and V is TRBV5-1; D ambiguous. V lost 4 bases to trimming and J lost 1 base, with 11 bases between them. The CDR3 sequence is 14 residues long. Germline CDR1 and CDR2: SGHRS and YFSETQ. CDR3 protein: CASSLEPGNTEAFF. The CDR3 coding sequence is TGCGCCAGCAGCCTCGAACCAGGGAACACTGAAGCTTTCTTT. The variable domain in full, with the rest retrieved from reference TRBV5-1 and TRBJ1-1, is KAGVTQTPRYLIKTRGQQVTLSCSPISGHRSVSWYQQTPGQGLQFLFEYFSETQRNKGNFPGRFSGRQFSNSRSEMNVSTLELGDSALYLCASSLEPGNTEAFFGQGTRLTVV.

The V and J genes are TRBV15 and TRBJ1-1; perhaps TRBD1 as D (6 bases). This CDR3 is 14 amino acids long. The germline V gene encodes CDR1 LNHNV and CDR2 YYDKDF (reference sequence). With 6 bases removed from V and 1 base from J, the gap between germline ends came to 12 bases. In DNA, the CDR3 is TGTGCCACCAGTCATAACAGGGAGAACACTGAAGCTTTCTTT. Amino acids: CATSHNRENTEAFF.

The chain carries TRBV9 and TRBJ1-1, with 7 bases matching TRBD1. This CDR3 contains 14 residues. V lost 0 bases and J lost 4; bases outside the gene matches: 3. Germline V gene data show CDR1 as SGDLS and CDR2 as YYNGEE. The DNA for the CDR3 is TGTGCCAGCAGCGTAGAATCAGGGGGCACTGAAGCTTTCTTT. This sequence encodes CASSVESGGTEAFF.

The V and J genes are TRBV29-1 and TRBJ2-5; no definite D call. The CDR3 has 12 amino acids. Germline CDR1 and CDR2: SQVTM and ANQGSEA. V was pared by 1 base and J by 4 bases, with 7 bases between. The CDR3 is CSVEVSGETQYF. CDR3 DNA sequence: TGCAGCGTTGAAGTGTCGGGAGAGACCCAGTACTTC.

A remark on this clone: The junction shows a germline mismatch at one end, possibly a read error. Distinct nucleotide sequences in the sample also encode this CDR3. The chain links TRBV5-1 to TRBJ1-6; perhaps TRBD1 as D (6 bases). CDR3 length: 16 amino acids. Germline V lookup: CDR1 SGHRS, CDR2 YFSETQ. CDR3 loop: CASSLRHREGNSPLHF. DNA for the CDR3: TGCGCCAGCAGCTTGAGGCACAGGGAAGGTAATTCACCCCTACACTTT.